These 5 T cell receptor beta chains were sequenced from one sample in a study of shared clonotypes between healthy human individuals. Assay: immunoSEQ multiplex PCR; the TCRdb copy retains only in-frame clones and omits some. The sample comprises some 740,000 clones, 80% to 95% of which are singletons, and less than 25% rests with the top ten. CD45RO-negative CD8 cells positively selected for CCR7 made up the naive population, which excluded terminally differentiated effector memory CD45RA+ cells. The sample taken for sequencing was naive CD8+ T cells sorted from blood. Receptors originate from a man younger than 45 in good health.

The chain links TRBV27 to TRBJ2-7; 10 positions agree with TRBD1. This CDR3 spans 14 amino acids. Germline CDR1 reads MNHEY; CDR2 reads SMNVEV (reference sequence). Losses at the gene ends were 4 bases for V and 5 bases for J; bases not matched to a gene: 5. CDR3 coding DNA: TGTGCCAGCAGTTCCGGGACAGGGGTCCACGAGCAGTACTTC. Translation: CASSSGTGVHEQYF.

This clone is a singleton in its sample. This sequence joins TRBV6-1 and TRBJ2-5; D may be TRBD1 or TRBD2 (5 bases each). V lost 7 bases and J 1 base, leaving 16 bases between the germline ends. Germline V gene sequence: CDR1 MNHNS, CDR2 SASEGT. This CDR3 has 15 residues. The CDR3 protein is CASIRTATAQETQYF. In DNA form, the CDR3 reads TGTGCCAGCATTAGGACTGCGACAGCCCAAGAGACCCAGTACTTC.

The V call is TRBV7-9, the J call TRBJ2-7; possible D gene TRBD2, 6 bases. The CDR3 runs 16 residues. Between the trimmed V and J ends, which lost 3 bases and 2 bases, there was a span of 17 bases. CDR1 is SEHNR, CDR2 FQNEAQ, per germline (reference sequence). The CDR3 nucleotides are TGTGCCAGCAGCTTGTCCTCGGGGGACCGACCCTACGAGCAGTACTTC. This sequence encodes CASSLSSGDRPYEQYF. Full variable domain (remainder filled in from reference TRBV7-9 and TRBJ2-7): DTGVSQNPRHKITKRGQNVTFRCDPISEHNRLYWYRQTLGQGPEFLTYFQNEAQLEKSRLLSDRFSAERPKGSFSTLEIQRTEQGDSAMYLCASSLSSGDRPYEQYFGPGTRLTVT.

In this sample, this clone turned up many times. A much larger clone lies a single base off, so this may be a read error. The J gene is TRBJ2-3, the V gene TRBV6-4; TRBD2 matches at 9 bases. Germline V gene lookup returns CDR1 MRHNA and CDR2 SNTAGT. V trimming: 0 bases; J trimming: 4 bases; junction bases outside the gene matches: 2. CDR3 length equals 15 residues. This CDR3 is CASSDSSGSPDTQYF. The CDR3 nucleotides are TGTGCCAGCAGTGACTCTAGCGGGAGCCCAGATACGCAGTATTTT.

This clone was counted a single time. The rearrangement uses TRBV6-6 and TRBJ1-1; D gene ambiguous. The CDR3 runs 16 residues. Looked up from germline, CDR1 is MNHNY and CDR2 is SVGAGI (reference sequence). Trimming removed 2 bases from V and 0 bases from J, with 13 bases in between. Here the CDR3 reads CASSYGRNSVNTEAFF. DNA for the CDR3: TGTGCCAGCAGTTACGGACGAAACTCGGTGAACACTGAAGCTTTCTTT.